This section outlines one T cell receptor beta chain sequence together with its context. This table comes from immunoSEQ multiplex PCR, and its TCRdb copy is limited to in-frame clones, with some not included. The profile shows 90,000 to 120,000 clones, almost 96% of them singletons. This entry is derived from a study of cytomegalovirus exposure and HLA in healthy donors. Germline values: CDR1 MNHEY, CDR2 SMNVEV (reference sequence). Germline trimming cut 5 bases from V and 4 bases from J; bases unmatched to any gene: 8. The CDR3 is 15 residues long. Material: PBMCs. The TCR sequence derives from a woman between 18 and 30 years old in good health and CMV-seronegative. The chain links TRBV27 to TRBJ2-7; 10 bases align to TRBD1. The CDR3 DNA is TGTGCCAGCAGTCGACGCGGACAGGGGGAATACGAGCAGTACTTC. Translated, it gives CASSRRGQGEYEQYF.